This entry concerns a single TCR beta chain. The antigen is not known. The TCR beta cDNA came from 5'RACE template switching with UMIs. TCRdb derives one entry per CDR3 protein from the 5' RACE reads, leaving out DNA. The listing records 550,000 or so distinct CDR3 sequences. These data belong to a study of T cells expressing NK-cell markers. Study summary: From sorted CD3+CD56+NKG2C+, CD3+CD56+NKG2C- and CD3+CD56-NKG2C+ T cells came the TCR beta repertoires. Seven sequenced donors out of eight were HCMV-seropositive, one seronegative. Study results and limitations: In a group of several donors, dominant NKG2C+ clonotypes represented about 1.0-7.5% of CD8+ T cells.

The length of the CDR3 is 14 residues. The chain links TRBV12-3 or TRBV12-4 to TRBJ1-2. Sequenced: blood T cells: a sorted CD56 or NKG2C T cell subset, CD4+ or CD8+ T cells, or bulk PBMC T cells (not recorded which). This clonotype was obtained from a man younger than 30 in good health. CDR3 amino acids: CASSTGLGWYGYTF.